There are many counts of the clone carrying this T cell receptor (beta chain). The data are from a study of early T cells in non-severe SARS-CoV-2 infection. The CDR3 has 16 residues. The germline CDR1 and CDR2 sequences are MNHEY and SMNVEV (reference sequence). Germline trimming cut 2 bases from V and 4 bases from J; bases unmatched to any gene: 10. One entry per CDR3 protein, called by TCRdb with MiXCR from the 5' RACE reads. The profile shows fewer than 30,000 distinct CDR3 sequences, 4.3% of them singletons. This TCR derives from an adult who was a healthcare worker with PCR-confirmed SARS-CoV-2 infection or an uninfected control (not recorded which). The chain employs TRBV27 and TRBJ2-5; TRBD2 agrees at 7 bases. Source material: whole blood. The CDR3 DNA sequence: TGTGCCAGCAGTTTACGTCCGGGGGGTTATGGAGAGACCCAGTACTTC. It specifies CASSLRPGGYGETQYF.